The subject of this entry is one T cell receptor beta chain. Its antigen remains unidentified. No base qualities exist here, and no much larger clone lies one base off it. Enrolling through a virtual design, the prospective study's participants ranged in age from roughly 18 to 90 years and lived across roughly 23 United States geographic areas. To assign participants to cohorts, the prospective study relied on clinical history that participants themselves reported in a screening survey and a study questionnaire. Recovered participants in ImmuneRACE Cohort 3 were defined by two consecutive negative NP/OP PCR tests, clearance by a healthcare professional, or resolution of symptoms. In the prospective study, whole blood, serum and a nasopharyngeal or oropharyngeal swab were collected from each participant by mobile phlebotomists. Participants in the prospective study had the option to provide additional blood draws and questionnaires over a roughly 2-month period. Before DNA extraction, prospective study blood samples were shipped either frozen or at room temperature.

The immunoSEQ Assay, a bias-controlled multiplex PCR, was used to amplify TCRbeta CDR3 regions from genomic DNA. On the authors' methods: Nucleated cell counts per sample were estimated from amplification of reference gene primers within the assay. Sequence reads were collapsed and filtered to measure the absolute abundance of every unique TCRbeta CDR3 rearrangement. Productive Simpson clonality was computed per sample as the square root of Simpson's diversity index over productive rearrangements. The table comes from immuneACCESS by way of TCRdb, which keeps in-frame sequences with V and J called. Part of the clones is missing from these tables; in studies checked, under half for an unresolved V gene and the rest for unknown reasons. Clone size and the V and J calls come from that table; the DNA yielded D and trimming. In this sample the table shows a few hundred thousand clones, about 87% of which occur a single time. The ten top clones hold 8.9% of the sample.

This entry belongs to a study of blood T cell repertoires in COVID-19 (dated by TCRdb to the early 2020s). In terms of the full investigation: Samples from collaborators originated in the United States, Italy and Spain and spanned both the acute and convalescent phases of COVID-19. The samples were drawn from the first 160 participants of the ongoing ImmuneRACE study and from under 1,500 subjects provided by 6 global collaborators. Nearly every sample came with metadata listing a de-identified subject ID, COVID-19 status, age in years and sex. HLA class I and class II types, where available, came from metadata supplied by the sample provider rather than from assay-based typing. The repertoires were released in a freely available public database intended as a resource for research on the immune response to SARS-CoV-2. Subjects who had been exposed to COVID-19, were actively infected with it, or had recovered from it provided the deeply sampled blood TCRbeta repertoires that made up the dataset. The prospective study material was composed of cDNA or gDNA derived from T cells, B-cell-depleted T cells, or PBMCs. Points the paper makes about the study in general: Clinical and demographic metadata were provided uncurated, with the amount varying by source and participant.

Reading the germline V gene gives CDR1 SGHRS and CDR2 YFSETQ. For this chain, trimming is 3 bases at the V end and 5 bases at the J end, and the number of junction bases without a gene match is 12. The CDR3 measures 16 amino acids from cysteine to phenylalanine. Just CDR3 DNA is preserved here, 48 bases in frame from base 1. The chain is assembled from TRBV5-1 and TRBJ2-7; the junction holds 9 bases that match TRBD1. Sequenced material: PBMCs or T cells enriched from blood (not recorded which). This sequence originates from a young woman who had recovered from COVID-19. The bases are TGCGCCAGCAGCTCGGGGACAGGGTCTAAACCCAACGAGCAGTACTTC. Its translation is CASSSGTGSKPNEQYF.